These 6 T cell receptor beta chains share one sample of origin, sequenced in a study of blood T cell repertoires in COVID-19. The repertoire was sequenced with immunoSEQ multiplex PCR; TCRdb's copy has only in-frame clones and lacks some. The sample consists of 150,000 to 200,000 clones, approximately 85% of them appearing once. Input material: peripheral blood. Every receptor here comes from a human donor with active or convalescent COVID-19. The donor label of this sample is uncertain.

In this sample, this clone turned up a few times. This chain connects TRBV7-9 to TRBJ2-3; 11 nucleotides match TRBD2. Germline CDR1 SEHNR, CDR2 FQNEAQ (reference sequence). The J segment lost 3 bases and the V segment lost 4 bases, leaving 15 bases of the junction unmatched. The CDR3 runs 19 residues. Written as DNA, the CDR3 is TGTGCCAGCAGCTCCCCAGCCCGTACTAGCGGGAGATTAACAGATACGCAGTATTTT. It translates to CASSSPARTSGRLTDTQYF.

The V gene is TRBV7-2, the J gene TRBJ2-7; D unclear. Germline CDR1 SGHTA, CDR2 FQGNSA. This CDR3 is 14 amino acids long. V lost 0 bases and J 3 bases, leaving 9 bases between the germline ends. The CDR3 bases are TGTGCCAGCAGCTTAGCGAGAGAGGACTACGAGCAGTACTTC. Amino acid sequence: CASSLAREDYEQYF.

The CDR3 region has the DNA TGTGCCACCAGTGATCAGGGGGGAAGAGCTTTCTTT. Encoded protein: CATSDQGGRAFF. The chain recombines TRBV24-1 with TRBJ1-1; 7 positions agree with TRBD1. J gave up 10 bases and V 3 bases, and 4 bases lay outside the gene matches. The CDR3 totals 12 residues. Germline V gene data show CDR1 as KGHDR and CDR2 as SFDVKD.

The chain employs TRBV19 and TRBJ1-5; 10 positions match TRBD1. The CDR3 is made up of 14 amino acids. CDR1 is LNHDA, CDR2 SQIVND, per germline (reference sequence). The J segment lost 5 bases and the V segment lost 7 bases, leaving 5 bases of the junction unmatched. CDR3 in DNA: TGTGCCAGTACCCCGGGACAGGGGTATCAGCCCCAGCATTTT. This sequence encodes CASTPGQGYQPQHF. The complete variable domain, with remaining parts taken from reference TRBV19 and TRBJ1-5, reads DGGITQSPKYLFRKEGQNVTLSCEQNLNHDAMYWYRQDPGQGLRLIYYSQIVNDFQKGDIAEGYSVSREKKESFPLTVTSAQKNPTAFYLCASTPGQGYQPQHFGDGTRLSIL.

Notes on this clone: A read error may explain this, as a much larger clone is one base away. The J gene is TRBJ2-7, the V gene TRBV12-3 or TRBV12-4, with D unclear. The CDR3 sequence is 12 residues long. V lost 0 bases to trimming and J lost 3 bases, with 3 bases between them. Here the CDR3 DNA reads TGTGCCAGCAGTTTAGCCGGCTACGAGCAGTACTTC. Translation gives CASSLAGYEQYF.

This sequence joins TRBV24-1 and TRBJ1-2, with D hard to call. V lost 4 bases and J lost 2, with 10 bases in between. Germline values: CDR1 KGHDR, CDR2 SFDVKD. This CDR3 is 14 amino acids long. Here the CDR3 DNA reads TGTGCCACCAGTGACCCCGACATCAACTATGGCTACACCTTC. As protein: CATSDPDINYGYTF.